A selection of T cell receptor beta chains follows, all from one sample in a study of vaccination and CD4 T cells after COVID-19. MiXCR, applied by TCRdb to the PCR reads, yields one record per CDR3 protein. The profile shows 10,000 to 15,000 distinct CDR3 sequences, more than 25% of them singletons. No antigens are known for them. Sequences were obtained from cultured CD4+ T cells from blood. The origin of the receptors is a human donor with COVID-19. CDR3s include the opening cysteine and the closing phenylalanine or tryptophan. The D gene is left open where the match is weak. Some rows have no size entry. The others give once, few or many, or a class for an expanded clone.

V,D,J,size,length,DNA,CDR3
TRBV9,TRBD1,TRBJ1-1,NA,14,TGTGCCAGCAGCGCCGGGACAGGGGACACTGAAGCTTTCTTT,CASSAGTGDTEAFF
TRBV27,NA,TRBJ2-5,few,14,TGTGCCAGCAGTTTAAATTGGTACCAAGAGACCCAGTACTTC,CASSLNWYQETQYF
TRBV6-4,TRBD1,TRBJ2-1,NA,16,TGTGCCAGCAGTGTGGTCGGCAGGGGGCAAGACAATGAGCAGTTCTTC,CASSVVGRGQDNEQFF
TRBV7-3,TRBD2,TRBJ2-5,NA,13,TGTGCCAGCAGCCCCGGGGGGTTTGAGACCCAGTACTTC,CASSPGGFETQYF
TRBV19,NA,TRBJ2-2,few,19,TGTGCCAGTAGTATAGAAACTCGAGGGCAGGGTAAGGACACCGGGGAGCTGTTTTTT,CASSIETRGQGKDTGELFF
TRBV6-5,NA,TRBJ1-2,few,15,TGTGCCAGCAGTTACTCGGGGGGTAGTAACTATGGCTACACCTTC,CASSYSGGSNYGYTF
TRBV20-1,TRBD2,TRBJ2-5,NA,14,TGCAGTGGGCTAGCGGGGGGTAGGGAAGAGACCCAGTACTTC,CSGLAGGREETQYF
TRBV11-1,TRBD2,TRBJ2-1,NA,15,TGTGCCAGCAGCCCCCCGGGGAGGGACTACAATGAGCAGTTCTTC,CASSPPGRDYNEQFF
TRBV6-2/TRBV6-3,NA,TRBJ2-3,NA,14,TGTGCCAGCAGTTTGGGACCCGCATTAGATACGCAGTATTTT,CASSLGPALDTQYF
TRBV5-8,NA,TRBJ2-3,once,14,TGTGCCAGCAGCTTTAGCTTTGGCACAGATACGCAGTATTTT,CASSFSFGTDTQYF
TRBV12-3/TRBV12-4,TRBD1,TRBJ1-5,NA,16,TGTGCCAGCAGATACGGACAGGGCAGTGTCAGTCAGCCCCAGCATTTT,CASRYGQGSVSQPQHF
TRBV28,NA,TRBJ2-2,NA,13,TGTGCCAGCAGTTTATACAGCACCGGGGAGCTGTTTTTT,CASSLYSTGELFF
TRBV20-1,TRBD1,TRBJ2-7,NA,14,TGCAGTGCTTCGGGGACAGGGAGGGGTTACGAGCAGTACTTC,CSASGTGRGYEQYF
TRBV2,NA,TRBJ1-1,few,14,TGTGCCAGCAGTGTTCAGACACTCGGGGGTGAAGCTTTCTTT,CASSVQTLGGEAFF
TRBV27,TRBD2,TRBJ2-1,NA,18,TGTGCCAGCAGTCCAGGGACTAGCGGGGGGTTAGCCTACAATGAGCAGTTCTTC,CASSPGTSGGLAYNEQFF
TRBV6-1,NA,TRBJ2-3,few,17,TGTGCCAGCAAACCACTGGACGTCGGAGGGTCCACAGATACGCAGTATTTT,CASKPLDVGGSTDTQYF
TRBV28,NA,TRBJ1-5,NA,14,TGTGCCAGCAGTTCCGGGCAGGGGAATCAGCCCCAGCATTTT,CASSSGQGNQPQHF